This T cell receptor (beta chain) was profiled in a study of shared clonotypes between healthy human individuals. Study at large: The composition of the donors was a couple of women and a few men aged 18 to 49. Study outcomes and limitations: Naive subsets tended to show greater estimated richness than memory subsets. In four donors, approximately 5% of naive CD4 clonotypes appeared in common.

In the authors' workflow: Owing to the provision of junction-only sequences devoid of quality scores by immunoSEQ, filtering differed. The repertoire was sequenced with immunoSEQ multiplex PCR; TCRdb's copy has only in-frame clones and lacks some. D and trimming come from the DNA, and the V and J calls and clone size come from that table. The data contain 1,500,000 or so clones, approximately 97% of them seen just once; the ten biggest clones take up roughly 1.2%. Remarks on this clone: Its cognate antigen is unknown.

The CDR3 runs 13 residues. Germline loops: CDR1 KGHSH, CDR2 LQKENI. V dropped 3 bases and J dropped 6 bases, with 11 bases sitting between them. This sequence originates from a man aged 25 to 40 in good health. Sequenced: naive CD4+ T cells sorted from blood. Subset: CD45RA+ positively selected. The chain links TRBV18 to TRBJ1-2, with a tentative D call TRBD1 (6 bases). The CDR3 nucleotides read TGTGCCAGCTCACCGGAACAGGGAAATGGCTACACCTTC. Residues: CASSPEQGNGYTF.